The present T cell receptor beta chain was sequenced within a study of blood T cell repertoires in COVID-19. Study summary: Samples of COVID-19 (acute and convalescent) were obtained from the United States, Italy and Spain.

Original analysis: Reference gene primer amplification gave estimated nucleated cell counts. Produced via immunoSEQ multiplex PCR; TCRdb's table is partial and in-frame only. From that table come the V and J calls and clone size; the DNA was used to work out D and trimming. The sample consists of hundreds of thousands of clones, 85% to 90% of them appearing once. V lost 7 bases and J lost 7; bases outside the gene matches: 14. The germline V gene encodes CDR1 SNHLY and CDR2 FYNNEI. The CDR3 has 16 amino acids. V gene TRBV2 combines with J gene TRBJ2-7; the match to TRBD2 covers 12 bases. Sequencing was performed on PBMCs or T cells enriched from blood (not recorded which). The receptor was isolated from a middle-aged man who had recovered from COVID-19. CDR3 amino acids: CASTAGGLAGTREQYF. The CDR3 bases are TGTGCCAGCACCGCTGGGGGACTAGCGGGTACGAGGGAGCAGTACTTC.